The clone carrying this T cell receptor (beta chain) has more than one count but fewer than ten. Its antigen is unknown. The sample is drawn from a study of identical twins. A universal primer site was incorporated via template switching, and the cDNA contained unique molecular identifiers. TCRdb re-derived calls from the 5' RACE reads in MiXCR, one entry per CDR3 protein. This table holds about 250,000 distinct CDR3 sequences, around 7.6% found once. The CDR3 consists of 13 residues. Germline V lookup: CDR1 LNHDA, CDR2 SQIVND (reference sequence). Trimming stripped 4 bases from V and 5 bases from J, with 10 bases between. Study-wide results and limits: Diverse VJ usage suggested most zero-insertion clonotypes were not invariant T cells.

These data also formed part of another study, on yellow fever vaccine responses in identical twins.

The sequencing sample was made of CD8+ T cells sorted from blood. This TCR was sampled from a woman in her late teens or twenties in good health. The rearrangement links TRBV19 to TRBJ2-3, with D possibly being TRBD1 (6 bases). The CDR3 nucleotides are TGTGCCAGTAGTAGGGGACACATAGATACGCAGTATTTT. As protein: CASSRGHIDTQYF.